This section outlines one T cell receptor (beta chain) sequence together with its context. The data belong to a study of OX40 agonist ivuxolimab in advanced cancers. Data came from immunoSEQ multiplex PCR; TCRdb stores just in-frame clones and leaves some out. Of 20,000 to 25,000 clones in the sample, 85% to 90% were seen once. V was cut by 5 bases and J by 10 bases, with 11 bases left in between. The CDR3 is made up of 11 amino acids. CDR1 is DFQATT, CDR2 SNEGSKA, per germline (reference sequence). The chain couples TRBV20-1 to TRBJ1-4; possible D gene TRBD1, 5 bases. Sequenced material: CD4+ or CD8+ T cells sorted from blood, taken in a trial of the OX40 agonist ivuxolimab. The TCR was taken from an adult with an advanced solid tumor such as melanoma, head and neck, liver or kidney cancer. The CDR3 DNA reads TGCAGTGCTCAGGGATGGGGAAAACTGTTTTTT. This codes for CSAQGWGKLFF.